Listed below are T cell receptor beta chains from one sample, sequenced in a study of cytomegalovirus exposure and HLA in healthy donors. The table came from immunoSEQ multiplex PCR; TCRdb's copy has only in-frame clones and leaves some out. The sample holds around 180,000 clones, 70% to 85% seen once. What was sequenced was PBMCs. The source is a woman aged 25 to 39 in good health and CMV-seropositive. The CDR3 runs from the conserved cysteine through the conserved F or W. A D gene is named only where the DNA matches it firmly. Expanded clones get a size class; other rows say once, few or many, or leave the size out.

DNA | CDR3 | J | D | V | size
TGTGCCAGCAGTTACGGGACAGAGCAGTACTTC | CASSYGTEQYF | TRBJ2-7 | NA | TRBV6-5 | NA
TGTGCCACCAGCAGCGGTCGGCGAAGGGAGGGGGAGCCCCAGCATTTT | CATSSGRRREGEPQHF | TRBJ1-5 | NA | TRBV15 | NA
TGTGCCAGTAGTGAAAGGGGCACGGCAAACTACGAGCAGTACTTC | CASSERGTANYEQYF | TRBJ2-7 | NA | TRBV19 | NA
TGTGCCAGCAGCCAATTCGAAGTCTCTGTTGATTCGGGATACAATGAGCAGTTCTTC | CASSQFEVSVDSGYNEQFF | TRBJ2-1 | NA | TRBV4-2 | NA
TGTGCCAGCATGCTAGCGGGGGGGGCCTACGAGCAGTACTTC | CASMLAGGAYEQYF | TRBJ2-7 | TRBD2 | TRBV7-2 | NA
TGTGCCTGGACGATTCAGGAGGGAATTTACAATGAGCAGCTCTTC | CAWTIQEGIYNEQLF | TRBJ2-1 | NA | TRBV30 | NA
TGTGCCAGCAGCCGGACAGGGGTGGGCTCCTACAATGAGCAGTTCTTC | CASSRTGVGSYNEQFF | TRBJ2-1 | TRBD1 | TRBV7-9 | NA
TGTGCCAGCAGCTCCCGGACTAGCGGGATCCAATCGAGCTCCTACAATGAGCAGTTCTTC | CASSSRTSGIQSSSYNEQFF | TRBJ2-1 | TRBD2 | TRBV13 | NA
TGTGCCAGCAGCCTAGCGGGAAACCCCTACAATGAGCAGTTCTTC | CASSLAGNPYNEQFF | TRBJ2-1 | TRBD2 | TRBV27 | NA
TGTGCCAGCAGAACAGGGATGAGTCCCACTGAAGCTTTCTTT | CASRTGMSPTEAFF | TRBJ1-1 | NA | TRBV25-1 | NA
TGTGCCTCGAAGGACAGGGCGAACACCGGGGAGCTGTTTTTT | CASKDRANTGELFF | TRBJ2-2 | TRBD1 | TRBV28 | NA
TGCGCCAGCAGCCAAGACCTCCCGACAGGGACGCTTAATGAAAAACTGTTTTTT | CASSQDLPTGTLNEKLFF | TRBJ1-4 | TRBD1 | TRBV4-3 | NA
TGTGCCAGCAGTGCCACACAGGGAAGTTATGCTTTCTTT | CASSATQGSYAFF | TRBJ1-1 | NA | TRBV6-1 | few
TGTGCCAGTAGATTGGGACAGGCTACCTCTGGGGCCAACGTCCTGACTTTC | CASRLGQATSGANVLTF | TRBJ2-6 | TRBD1 | TRBV19 | NA
TGCGCCAGCAGTCGGGACAGGGGGACCTCTGGAAACACCATATATTTT | CASSRDRGTSGNTIYF | TRBJ1-3 | TRBD1 | TRBV5-1 | NA
TGCGCCAGCAGCTTGGGCATCAGGGATGAGCAGTTCTTC | CASSLGIRDEQFF | TRBJ2-1 | NA | TRBV5-1 | NA
TGTGCCAGCAGCCCCCCCGCAGGGGAGGGTTACGAGCAGTACTTC | CASSPPAGEGYEQYF | TRBJ2-7 | NA | TRBV28 | NA
TGCGCCAGCAGCTCCCGTCCCCCGAACACTGAAGCTTTCTTT | CASSSRPPNTEAFF | TRBJ1-1 | NA | TRBV5-1 | NA
TGTGCCAGCAGTTTATCAGACGGGAGGCCTTCTACGAGCTCCTACAATGAGCAGTTCTTC | CASSLSDGRPSTSSYNEQFF | TRBJ2-1 | TRBD2 | TRBV27 | NA
TGTGCCAGCAGCGTTCTTACCAGGGATGACAAAAACATTCAGTACTTC | CASSVLTRDDKNIQYF | TRBJ2-4 | NA | TRBV5-6 | NA
TGCGCCAGCAGCGCGGAGGGCCAAGGCACCGGGGAGCTGTTTTTT | CASSAEGQGTGELFF | TRBJ2-2 | NA | TRBV5-1 | NA
TGTGCCAGCAGCTCGAAGCCGGGCTTGCGAGGCCAGGGAGAGACCCAGTACTTC | CASSSKPGLRGQGETQYF | TRBJ2-5 | NA | TRBV5-6 | NA
TGTGCCAGCAGCCGGCCATTTAGCACAGATACGCAGTATTTT | CASSRPFSTDTQYF | TRBJ2-3 | NA | TRBV14 | NA
TGTGCCAGCAGCTTACGAGCGGGAGGATTCACAGATACGCAGTATTTT | CASSLRAGGFTDTQYF | TRBJ2-3 | TRBD2 | TRBV7-3 | NA
TGCGCCAGCAGTTCTAGCGGGGGGCTAGACGAGCAGTTCTTC | CASSSSGGLDEQFF | TRBJ2-1 | TRBD2 | TRBV5-1 | NA
TGCAGCGACAAAATTATGGGGGGAGGGAATTCACCCCTCCACTTT | CSDKIMGGGNSPLHF | TRBJ1-6 | NA | TRBV29-1 | NA
TGTGCCAGCAGTGCAGACAGAACAACTAATGAAAAACTGTTTTTT | CASSADRTTNEKLFF | TRBJ1-4 | NA | TRBV2 | NA
TGTGCCAGTAGTATCGCGGCTAGCGGGACCCTATACGAGCAGTACTTC | CASSIAASGTLYEQYF | TRBJ2-7 | TRBD2 | TRBV19 | NA
TGTGCCAGCAGCTTTACTCTAGCGGGAGGGCCGGATACGCAGTATTTT | CASSFTLAGGPDTQYF | TRBJ2-3 | TRBD2 | TRBV11-2 | NA